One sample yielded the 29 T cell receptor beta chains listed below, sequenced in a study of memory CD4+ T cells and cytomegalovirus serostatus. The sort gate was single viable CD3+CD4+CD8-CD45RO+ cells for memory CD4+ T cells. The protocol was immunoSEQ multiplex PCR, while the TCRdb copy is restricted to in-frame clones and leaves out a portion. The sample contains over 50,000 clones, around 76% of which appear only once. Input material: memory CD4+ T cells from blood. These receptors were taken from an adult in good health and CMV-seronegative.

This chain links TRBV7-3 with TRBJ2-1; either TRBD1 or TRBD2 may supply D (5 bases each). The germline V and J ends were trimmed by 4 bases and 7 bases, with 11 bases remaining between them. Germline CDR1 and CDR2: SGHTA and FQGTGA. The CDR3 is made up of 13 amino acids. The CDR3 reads CASSSRDGNEQFF. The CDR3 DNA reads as TGTGCCAGCAGCTCTCGGGACGGGAATGAGCAGTTCTTC.

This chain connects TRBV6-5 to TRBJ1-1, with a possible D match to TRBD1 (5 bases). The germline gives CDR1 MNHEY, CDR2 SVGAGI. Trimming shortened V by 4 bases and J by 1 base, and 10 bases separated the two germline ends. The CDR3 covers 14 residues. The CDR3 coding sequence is TGTGCCAGCAGTTTAAAGGGGAGGAACACTGAAGCTTTCTTT. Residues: CASSLKGRNTEAFF.

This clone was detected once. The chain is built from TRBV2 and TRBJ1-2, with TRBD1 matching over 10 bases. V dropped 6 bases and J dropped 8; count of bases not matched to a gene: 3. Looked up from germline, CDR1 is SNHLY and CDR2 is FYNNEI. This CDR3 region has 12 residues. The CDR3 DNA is TGTGCCAGCAGGGGGACAGGGGACGGCTACACCTTC. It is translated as CASRGTGDGYTF.

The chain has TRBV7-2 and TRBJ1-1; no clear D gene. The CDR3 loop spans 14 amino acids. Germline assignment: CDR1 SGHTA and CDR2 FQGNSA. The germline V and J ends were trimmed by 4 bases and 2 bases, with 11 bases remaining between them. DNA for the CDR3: TGTGCCAGCAGCTCCCAGGCGGGAAACACTGAAGCTTTCTTT. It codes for CASSSQAGNTEAFF.

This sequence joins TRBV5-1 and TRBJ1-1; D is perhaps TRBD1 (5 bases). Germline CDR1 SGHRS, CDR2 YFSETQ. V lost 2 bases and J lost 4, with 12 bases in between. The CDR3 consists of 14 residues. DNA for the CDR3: TGCGCCAGCAGCTTTGAGGGGCTGGGCACTGAAGCTTTCTTT. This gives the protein CASSFEGLGTEAFF. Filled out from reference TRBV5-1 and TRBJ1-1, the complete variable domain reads KAGVTQTPRYLIKTRGQQVTLSCSPISGHRSVSWYQQTPGQGLQFLFEYFSETQRNKGNFPGRFSGRQFSNSRSEMNVSTLELGDSALYLCASSFEGLGTEAFFGQGTRLTVV.

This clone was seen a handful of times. CDR3 loop: CASSVEQGYEQYF. As DNA, the CDR3 is TGTGCCAGCAGTGTAGAACAGGGTTACGAGCAGTACTTC. The rearrangement links TRBV6-1 to TRBJ2-7, with a possible D match to TRBD1 (6 bases). The CDR3 is made up of 13 amino acids. The V end was cut by 4 bases, the J end by 4 bases, with 11 bases between. Germline V gene sequence: CDR1 MNHNS, CDR2 SASEGT.

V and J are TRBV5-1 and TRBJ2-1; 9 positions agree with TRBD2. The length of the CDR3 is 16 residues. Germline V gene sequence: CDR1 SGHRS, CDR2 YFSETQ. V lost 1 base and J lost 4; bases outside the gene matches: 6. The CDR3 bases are TGCGCCAGCAGCTTGATTGGGACTAGCAGATACAATGAGCAGTTCTTC. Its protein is CASSLIGTSRYNEQFF.

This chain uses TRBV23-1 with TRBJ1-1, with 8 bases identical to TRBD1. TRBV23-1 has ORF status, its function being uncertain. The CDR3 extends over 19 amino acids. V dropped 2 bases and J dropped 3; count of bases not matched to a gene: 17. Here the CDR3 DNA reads TGCGCCAGCAGTCAACGCTATCTAATATCGGACAGGGAGGACACTGAAGCTTTCTTT. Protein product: CASSQRYLISDREDTEAFF.

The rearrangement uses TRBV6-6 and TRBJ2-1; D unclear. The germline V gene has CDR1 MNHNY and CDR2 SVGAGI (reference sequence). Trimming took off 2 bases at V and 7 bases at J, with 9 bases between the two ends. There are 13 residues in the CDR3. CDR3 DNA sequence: TGTGCCAGCAGTTACCTAGTCGGGAATGAGCAGTTCTTC. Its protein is CASSYLVGNEQFF.

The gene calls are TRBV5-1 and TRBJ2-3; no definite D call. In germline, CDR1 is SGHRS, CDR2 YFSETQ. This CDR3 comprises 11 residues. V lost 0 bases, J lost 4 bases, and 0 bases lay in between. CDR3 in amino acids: CASSLADTQYF. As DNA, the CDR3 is TGCGCCAGCAGCTTGGCAGATACGCAGTATTTT.

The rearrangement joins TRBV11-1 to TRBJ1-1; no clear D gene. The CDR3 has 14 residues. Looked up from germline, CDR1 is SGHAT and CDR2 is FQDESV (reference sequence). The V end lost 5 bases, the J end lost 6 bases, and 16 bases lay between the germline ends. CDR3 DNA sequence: TGTGCCAGCAGCCGAACTATTCAAGGGTCTGAAGCTTTCTTT. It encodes CASSRTIQGSEAFF.

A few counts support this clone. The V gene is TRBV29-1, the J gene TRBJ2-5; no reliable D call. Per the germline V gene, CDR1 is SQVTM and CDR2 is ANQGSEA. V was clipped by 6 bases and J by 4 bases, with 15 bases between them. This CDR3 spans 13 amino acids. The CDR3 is CSVKGLGRETQYF. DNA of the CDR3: TGCAGCGTAAAGGGCCTGGGAAGAGAGACCCAGTACTTC.

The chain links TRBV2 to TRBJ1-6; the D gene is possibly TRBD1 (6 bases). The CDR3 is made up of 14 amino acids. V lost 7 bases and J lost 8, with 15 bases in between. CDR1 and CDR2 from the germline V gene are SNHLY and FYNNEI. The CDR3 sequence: CASIGGRMDSPLHF. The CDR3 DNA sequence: TGTGCCAGCATTGGGGGGCGGATGGATTCACCCCTCCACTTT.

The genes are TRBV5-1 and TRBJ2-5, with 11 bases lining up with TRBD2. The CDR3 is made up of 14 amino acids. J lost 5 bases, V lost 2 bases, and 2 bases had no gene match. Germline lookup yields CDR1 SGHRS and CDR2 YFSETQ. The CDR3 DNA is TGCGCCAGCAGCTTCTTAGCGGGAGGGGAGACCCAGTACTTC. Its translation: CASSFLAGGETQYF.

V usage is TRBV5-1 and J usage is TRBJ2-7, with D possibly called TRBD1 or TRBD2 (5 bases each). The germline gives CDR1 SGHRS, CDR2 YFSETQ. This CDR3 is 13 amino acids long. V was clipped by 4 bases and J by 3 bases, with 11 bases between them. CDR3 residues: CASSGGTFYEQYF. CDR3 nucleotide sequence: TGCGCCAGCAGCGGGGGAACTTTCTACGAGCAGTACTTC.

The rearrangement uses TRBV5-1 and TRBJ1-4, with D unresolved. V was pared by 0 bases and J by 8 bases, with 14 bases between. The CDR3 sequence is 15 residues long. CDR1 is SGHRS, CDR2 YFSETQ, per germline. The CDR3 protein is CASSLGPGTEEKLFF. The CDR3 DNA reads TGCGCCAGCAGCTTGGGGCCGGGAACGGAAGAAAAACTGTTTTTT. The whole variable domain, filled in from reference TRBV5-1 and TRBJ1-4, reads KAGVTQTPRYLIKTRGQQVTLSCSPISGHRSVSWYQQTPGQGLQFLFEYFSETQRNKGNFPGRFSGRQFSNSRSEMNVSTLELGDSALYLCASSLGPGTEEKLFFGSGTQLSVL.

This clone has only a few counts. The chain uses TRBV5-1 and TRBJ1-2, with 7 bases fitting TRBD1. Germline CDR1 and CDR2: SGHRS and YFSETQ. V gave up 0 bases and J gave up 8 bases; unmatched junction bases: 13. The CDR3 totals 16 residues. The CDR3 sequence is CASSLEPAGQLVGYTF. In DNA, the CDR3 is TGCGCCAGCAGCTTGGAGCCGGCGGGACAGCTGGTCGGCTACACCTTC.

In DNA form, the CDR3 reads TGCGCCAGCACAGCGGGCGGGAGCGTTGATACGCAGTATTTT. It codes for CASTAGGSVDTQYF. The V gene is TRBV5-1, the J gene TRBJ2-3, with 7 bases fitting TRBD2. Germline V gene sequence: CDR1 SGHRS, CDR2 YFSETQ. The CDR3 is 14 amino acids. The V segment lost 6 bases and the J segment 6 bases; nucleotides outside the gene matches: 10.

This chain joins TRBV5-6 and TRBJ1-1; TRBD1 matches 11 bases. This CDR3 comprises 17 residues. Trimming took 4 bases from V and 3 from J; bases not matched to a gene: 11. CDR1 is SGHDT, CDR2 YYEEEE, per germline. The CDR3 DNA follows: TGTGCCAGCAGCCCTGGACAGGGGGCAAATAGGTACACTGAAGCTTTCTTT. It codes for CASSPGQGANRYTEAFF.

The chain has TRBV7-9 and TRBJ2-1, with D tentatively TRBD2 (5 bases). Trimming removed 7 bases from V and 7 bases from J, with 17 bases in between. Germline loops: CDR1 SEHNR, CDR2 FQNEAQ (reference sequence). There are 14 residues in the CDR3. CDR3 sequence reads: CASTSGTVLNEQFF. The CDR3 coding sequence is TGTGCCAGCACCTCGGGAACCGTTCTTAATGAGCAGTTCTTC.

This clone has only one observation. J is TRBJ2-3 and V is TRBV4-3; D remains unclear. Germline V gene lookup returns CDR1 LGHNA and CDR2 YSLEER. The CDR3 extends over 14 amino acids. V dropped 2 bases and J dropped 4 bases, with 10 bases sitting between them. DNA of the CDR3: TGCGCCAGCAGCCAACAGTGGGCTTCAGATACGCAGTATTTT. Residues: CASSQQWASDTQYF.

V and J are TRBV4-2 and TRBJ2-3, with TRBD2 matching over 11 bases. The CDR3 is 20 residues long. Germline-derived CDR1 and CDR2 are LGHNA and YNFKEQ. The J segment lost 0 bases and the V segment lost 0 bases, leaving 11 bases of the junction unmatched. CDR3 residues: CASSQDRGLAGGSSTDTQYF. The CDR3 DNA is TGTGCCAGCAGCCAAGATCGTGGCCTAGCGGGGGGCAGTAGCACAGATACGCAGTATTTT.

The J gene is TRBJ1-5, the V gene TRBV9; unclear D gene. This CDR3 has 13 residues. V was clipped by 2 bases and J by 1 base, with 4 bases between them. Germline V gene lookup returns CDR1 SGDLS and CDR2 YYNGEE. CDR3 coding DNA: TGTGCCAGCAGCGTGGGCAGCAATCAGCCCCAGCATTTT. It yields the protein CASSVGSNQPQHF. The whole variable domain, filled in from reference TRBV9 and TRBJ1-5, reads DSGVTQTPKHLITATGQRVTLRCSPRSGDLSVYWYQQSLDQGLQFLIQYYNGEERAKGNILERFSAQQFPDLHSELNLSSLELGDSALYFCASSVGSNQPQHFGDGTRLSIL.

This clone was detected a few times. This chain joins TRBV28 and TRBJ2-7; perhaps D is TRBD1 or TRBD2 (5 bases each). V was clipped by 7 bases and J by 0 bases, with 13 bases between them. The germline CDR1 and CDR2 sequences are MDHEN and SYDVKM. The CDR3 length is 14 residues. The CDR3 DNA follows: TGTGCCAGCACTGGGGACCGCAACTCCTACGAGCAGTACTTC. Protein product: CASTGDRNSYEQYF. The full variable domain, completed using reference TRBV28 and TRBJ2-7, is DVKVTQSSRYLVKRTGEKVFLECVQDMDHENMFWYRQDPGLGLRLIYFSYDVKMKEKGDIPEGYSVSREKKERFSLILESASTNQTSMYLCASTGDRNSYEQYFGPGTRLTVT.

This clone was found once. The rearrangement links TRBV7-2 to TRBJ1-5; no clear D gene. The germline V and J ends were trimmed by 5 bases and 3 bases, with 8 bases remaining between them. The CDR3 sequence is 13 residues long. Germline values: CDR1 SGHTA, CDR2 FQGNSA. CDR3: CASSLGPNQPQHF. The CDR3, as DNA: TGTGCCAGCAGCCTCGGACCCAATCAGCCCCAGCATTTT.

CDR3 DNA: TGTGCCAGCAGCTTAGTGGTTACCTACGAGCAGTACTTC. Translated: CASSLVVTYEQYF. J is TRBJ2-7 and V is TRBV7-2, with D uncertain. Germline CDR1 and CDR2: SGHTA and FQGNSA. The CDR3 is 13 residues long. V lost 1 base and J 2 bases, leaving 6 bases between the germline ends.

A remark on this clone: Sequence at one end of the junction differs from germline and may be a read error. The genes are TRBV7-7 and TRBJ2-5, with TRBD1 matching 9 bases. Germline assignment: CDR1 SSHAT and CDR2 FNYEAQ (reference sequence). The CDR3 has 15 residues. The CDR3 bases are TGTGCTAGCAGCTTAAACAGGGGGCCTAAAGAGACCCAGTACTTC. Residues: CASSLNRGPKETQYF.

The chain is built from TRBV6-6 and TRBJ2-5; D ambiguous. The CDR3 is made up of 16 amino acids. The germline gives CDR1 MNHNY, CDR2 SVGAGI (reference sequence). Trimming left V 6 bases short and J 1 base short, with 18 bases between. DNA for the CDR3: TGTGCCAGCAGCCCCTGGGAAGTGAGCCTCCAAGAGACCCAGTACTTC. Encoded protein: CASSPWEVSLQETQYF.

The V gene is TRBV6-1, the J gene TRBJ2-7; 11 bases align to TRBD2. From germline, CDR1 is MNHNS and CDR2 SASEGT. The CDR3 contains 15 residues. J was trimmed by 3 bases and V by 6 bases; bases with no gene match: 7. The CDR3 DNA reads TGTGCCAGCAGGCTCGTTAGCGGGGGGGACTACGAGCAGTACTTC. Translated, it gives CASRLVSGGDYEQYF.